The clone carrying this TCR beta chain was observed a handful of times. Authors' analysis steps: Quantification of nucleated cells was approximated via reference gene primer amplification. This table comes from immunoSEQ multiplex PCR, and its TCRdb copy is limited to in-frame clones, with some not included. V, J and clone size are taken as reported in that table, and D and trimming were inferred from the DNA itself. Among around 94,000 clones listed, about 85% were seen once. The data were obtained in a study of blood T cell repertoires in COVID-19. Study as a whole: Samples representing acute and convalescent COVID-19 were sourced from the United States, Italy and Spain. Sources were T cells, B-cell-depleted T cells, or PBMCs; the material itself was cDNA or gDNA.

CDR1 is MNHNY, CDR2 SVGAGI, per germline (reference sequence). The CDR3 is made up of 15 amino acids. J lost 7 bases, V lost 2 bases, and 7 bases had no gene match. V gene TRBV6-6 combines with J gene TRBJ1-2; TRBD1 aligns across 10 bases. The sequence came from a man aged 50-59 years with acute or convalescent COVID-19. Material: peripheral blood. As DNA, the CDR3 is TGTGCCAGCAGTTACGGGACAGGGGTGTTGGGTGGCTACACCTTC. Translating gives CASSYGTGVLGGYTF.